This TCR beta chain was sequenced during a study of blood T cell repertoires in COVID-19. Method: immunoSEQ multiplex PCR; TCRdb's copy keeps in-frame clones and lacks some. The sample lists 90,000 to 150,000 clones, 82% occurring once. V lost 0 bases to trimming and J lost 2 bases, with 8 bases between them. The CDR3 runs to 15 residues. CDR1 and CDR2 from the germline V gene are MGHRA and YSYEKL. The receptor was derived from a human donor in a cohort sampled during active COVID-19. The source material was peripheral blood. The chain joins TRBV4-1 to TRBJ1-3; D is possibly TRBD1 (5 bases). The CDR3 nucleotides read TGCGCCAGCAGCCAAGACTCGGGGGCTGGAAACACCATATATTTT. Its translation is CASSQDSGAGNTIYF.